The rows below give T cell receptor beta chains drawn from one sample of a study of T cell responses to AZD1222 COVID-19 vaccine. Sequencing was performed with immunoSEQ multiplex PCR; in TCRdb, only in-frame clones are kept and a portion is missing. The profile covers around 69,000 clones, with about four fifths appearing a single time and less than 9.5% taken by the ten largest. Sequences were derived from peripheral blood, sampled on day 0 of AZD1222 vaccination. These receptors all stem from an adult in good health. Both conserved end residues are part of each CDR3. The D gene is left open where the match is weak. Clone size is given for some rows only: seen once, a few or many times, or a class if the clone is expanded.

NA	NA	TRBV6-5	TRBJ1-4	CASIGAGGEKLFF	TGTGCCAGCATTGGGGCTGGTGGTGAAAAACTGTTTTTT
once	NA	TRBV2	TRBJ1-3	CAGGGQLSGNTIYF	TGTGCCGGGGGTGGACAACTCTCTGGAAACACCATATATTTT
NA	NA	TRBV5-1	TRBJ1-1	CASSLEVNTEAFF	TGCGCCAGCAGCTTGGAGGTGAACACTGAAGCTTTCTTT
NA	NA	TRBV19	TRBJ1-5	CASSIGLINQPQHF	TGTGCCAGTAGTATAGGACTGATCAATCAGCCCCAGCATTTT
NA	TRBD1	TRBV4-1	TRBJ2-2	CASSQRKLRTGPNTGELFF	TGCGCCAGCAGCCAAAGGAAGCTCAGGACAGGGCCGAACACCGGGGAGCTGTTTTTT
once	NA	TRBV3-1/TRBV3-2	TRBJ1-5	CASSQTDANQPQHF	TGTGCCAGCAGCCAAACCGACGCAAATCAGCCCCAGCATTTT
NA	NA	TRBV19	TRBJ1-4	CASVNTATNEKLFF	TGTGCCAGTGTGAACACTGCAACTAATGAAAAACTGTTTTTT
once	NA	TRBV6-5	TRBJ2-5	CASSYSIPGDHYF	TGTGCCAGCAGTTACTCGATCCCAGGGGATCATTACTTC
NA	NA	TRBV10-1	TRBJ2-7	CASSENYEQYF	TGCGCCAGCAGTGAAAATTACGAGCAGTACTTC
NA	NA	TRBV4-3	TRBJ1-4	CASSQDRGEKLFF	TGCGCCAGCAGCCAAGATAGAGGAGAAAAACTGTTTTTT
once	NA	TRBV6-5	TRBJ1-3	CASSSNTGFGNTIYF	TGTGCCAGCAGCTCAAACACGGGGTTTGGAAACACCATATATTTT
NA	NA	TRBV19	TRBJ1-5	CASSIAETSNQPQHF	TGTGCCAGTAGTATAGCAGAGACTAGCAATCAGCCCCAGCATTTT
NA	NA	TRBV28	TRBJ1-6	CASSAKRDGLYNSPLHF	TGTGCCAGCAGTGCCAAACGGGACGGGCTGTATAATTCACCCCTCCACTTT
few	NA	TRBV7-9	TRBJ1-1	CASSLSRGPDTEAFF	TGTGCCAGCAGCTTAAGTCGGGGGCCGGACACTGAAGCTTTCTTT
NA	NA	TRBV6-5	TRBJ2-1	CASSYSNTPEGEQFF	TGTGCCAGCAGTTACTCAAACACCCCGGAGGGTGAGCAGTTCTTC
once	NA	TRBV3-1/TRBV3-2	TRBJ1-2	CASSPMGLGANYGYTF	TGTGCCAGCAGCCCCATGGGATTGGGGGCCAACTATGGCTACACCTTC
NA	NA	TRBV6-2/TRBV6-3	TRBJ2-1	CASSGDNYNEQFF	TGTGCCAGCAGTGGGGACAACTACAATGAGCAGTTCTTC
medium-sized	NA	TRBV4-1	TRBJ1-6	CASSPTQGPHSPLHF	TGCGCCAGCAGCCCTACCCAGGGCCCTCACTCACCCCTCCACTTT
NA	NA	TRBV5-5	TRBJ1-2	CASSFDSGGYTF	TGTGCCAGCAGCTTTGATAGCGGTGGCTACACCTTC
NA	NA	TRBV5-6	TRBJ1-2	CASSLTSGSYTGYTF	TGTGCCAGCAGCTTGACGTCGGGCAGCTATACTGGCTACACCTTC
NA	NA	TRBV4-2	TRBJ1-6	CASSQDMPGRRSNSPLHF	TGTGCCAGCAGCCAAGATATGCCGGGCCGCAGGAGTAATTCACCCCTCCACTTT
NA	TRBD2	TRBV11-2	TRBJ2-3	CASSLGRLAYTQYF	TGTGCCAGCAGCTTGGGAAGACTAGCATATACGCAGTATTTT
few	NA	TRBV6-6	TRBJ2-7	CASSPGTREQYF	TGTGCCAGCAGCCCCGGGACGCGAGAGCAGTACTTC
NA	TRBD1	TRBV4-3	TRBJ1-4	CASSHQPGQMNEKLFF	TGCGCCAGCAGCCATCAACCGGGACAGATGAATGAAAAACTGTTTTTT
NA	NA	TRBV7-6	TRBJ1-1	CASSLLQGTNTEAFF	TGTGCCAGCAGCCTTCTACAGGGAACGAACACTGAAGCTTTCTTT
NA	TRBD2	TRBV10-2	TRBJ2-1	CASSEGTNSGISYNEQFF	TGCGCCAGCAGTGAGGGGACTAATAGTGGGATCTCCTACAATGAGCAGTTCTTC
NA	NA	TRBV4-3	TRBJ1-5	CASSQDWRSNQPQHF	TGCGCCAGCAGCCAAGATTGGCGAAGCAATCAGCCCCAGCATTTT
NA	TRBD1	TRBV11-2	TRBJ1-3	CASSPGQNSGNTIYF	TGTGCCAGCAGCCCGGGACAGAACTCTGGAAACACCATATATTTT
NA	TRBD2	TRBV3-1/TRBV3-2	TRBJ2-3	CASQPSHGTSGGGTDTQYF	TGTGCCAGCCAACCGAGCCACGGGACTAGCGGGGGGGGCACAGATACGCAGTATTTT
NA	NA	TRBV6-5	TRBJ1-6	CASAGDNSPLHF	TGTGCCAGCGCAGGGGATAATTCACCCCTCCACTTT
NA	TRBD2	TRBV2	TRBJ2-5	CASRAGTSGGSETQYF	TGTGCCAGCAGAGCCGGGACTAGCGGGGGGTCGGAGACCCAGTACTTC
NA	NA	TRBV7-2	TRBJ1-4	CASSLGGNNEKLFF	TGTGCCAGCAGCCTTGGAGGCAACAATGAAAAACTGTTTTTT
once	NA	TRBV20-1	TRBJ2-2	CSASALAVGELFF	TGCAGTGCTAGTGCACTAGCCGTCGGGGAGCTGTTTTTT
NA	TRBD1	TRBV28	TRBJ2-7	CASSPRQGRRSYEQYF	TGTGCCAGCAGTCCTAGACAGGGGCGGCGCTCCTACGAGCAGTACTTC
NA	NA	TRBV12-3/TRBV12-4	TRBJ2-3	CASSLRDTQYF	TGTGCCAGCAGTTTACGGGATACGCAGTATTTT